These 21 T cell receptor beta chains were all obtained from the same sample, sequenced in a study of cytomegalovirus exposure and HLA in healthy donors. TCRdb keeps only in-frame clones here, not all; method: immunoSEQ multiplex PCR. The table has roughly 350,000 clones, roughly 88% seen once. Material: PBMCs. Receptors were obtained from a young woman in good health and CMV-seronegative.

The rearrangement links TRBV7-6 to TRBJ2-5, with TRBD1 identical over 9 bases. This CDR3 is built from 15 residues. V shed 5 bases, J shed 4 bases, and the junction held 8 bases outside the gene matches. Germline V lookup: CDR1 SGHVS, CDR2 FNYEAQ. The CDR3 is CASSHYPTGGETQYF. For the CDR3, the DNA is TGTGCCAGCAGCCATTACCCGACAGGGGGAGAGACCCAGTACTTC.

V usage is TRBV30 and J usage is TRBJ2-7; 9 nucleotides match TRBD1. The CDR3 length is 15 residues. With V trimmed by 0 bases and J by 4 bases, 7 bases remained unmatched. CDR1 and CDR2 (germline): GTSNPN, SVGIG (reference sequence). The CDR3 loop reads CAWSVGTGKLYEQYF. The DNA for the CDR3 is TGTGCCTGGAGTGTGGGGACAGGGAAACTATACGAGCAGTACTTC.

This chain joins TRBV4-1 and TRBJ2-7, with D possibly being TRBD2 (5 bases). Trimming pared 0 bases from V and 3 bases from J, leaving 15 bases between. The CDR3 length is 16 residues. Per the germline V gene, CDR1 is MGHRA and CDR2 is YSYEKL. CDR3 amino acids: CASSQEVVGLFYEQYF. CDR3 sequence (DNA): TGCGCCAGCAGCCAAGAGGTAGTTGGACTTTTCTACGAGCAGTACTTC.

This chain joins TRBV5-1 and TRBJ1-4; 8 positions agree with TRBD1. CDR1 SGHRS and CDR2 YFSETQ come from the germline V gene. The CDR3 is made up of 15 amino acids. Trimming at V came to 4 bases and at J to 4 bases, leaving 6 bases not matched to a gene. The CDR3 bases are TGCGCCAGCAGCCGAGGACAGGGACTTAATGAAAAACTGTTTTTT. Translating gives CASSRGQGLNEKLFF.

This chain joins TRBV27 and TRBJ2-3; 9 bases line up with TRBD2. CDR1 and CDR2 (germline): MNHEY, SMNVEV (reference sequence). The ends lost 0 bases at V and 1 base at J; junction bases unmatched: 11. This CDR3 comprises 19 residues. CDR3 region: CASSLSSLLAGVGTDTQYF. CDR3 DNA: TGTGCCAGCAGTTTATCGTCCCTCTTAGCGGGAGTTGGCACAGATACGCAGTATTTT.

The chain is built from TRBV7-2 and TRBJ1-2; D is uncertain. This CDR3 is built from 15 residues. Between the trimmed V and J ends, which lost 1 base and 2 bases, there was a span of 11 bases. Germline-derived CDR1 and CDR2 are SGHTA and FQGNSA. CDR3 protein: CASSLGLSGNYGYTF. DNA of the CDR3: TGTGCCAGCAGCTTAGGTTTGTCGGGGAACTATGGCTACACCTTC.

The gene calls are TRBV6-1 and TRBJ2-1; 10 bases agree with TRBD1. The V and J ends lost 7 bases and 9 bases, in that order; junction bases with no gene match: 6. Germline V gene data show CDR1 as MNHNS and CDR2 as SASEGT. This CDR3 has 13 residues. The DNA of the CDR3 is TGTGCCAGCACTCGGACAGGGGGTAGTGAGCAGTTCTTC. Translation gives CASTRTGGSEQFF.

CDR3 in amino acids: CASSYRGPNEKLFF. The CDR3 DNA sequence: TGTGCCAGCAGTTACAGGGGGCCTAATGAAAAACTGTTTTTT. The rearrangement joins TRBV6-6 to TRBJ1-4, with 7 bases aligning to TRBD1. This CDR3 is built from 14 residues. Unmatched junction bases numbered 0, after V lost 2 bases and J lost 3 bases. Germline-derived CDR1 and CDR2 are MNHNY and SVGAGI (reference sequence).

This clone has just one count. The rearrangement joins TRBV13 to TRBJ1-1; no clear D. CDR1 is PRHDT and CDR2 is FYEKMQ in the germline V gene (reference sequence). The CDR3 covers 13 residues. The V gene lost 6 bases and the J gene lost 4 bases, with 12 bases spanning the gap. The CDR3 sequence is CASSQWEGTEAFF. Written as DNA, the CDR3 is TGTGCCAGCAGTCAGTGGGAGGGCACTGAAGCTTTCTTT.

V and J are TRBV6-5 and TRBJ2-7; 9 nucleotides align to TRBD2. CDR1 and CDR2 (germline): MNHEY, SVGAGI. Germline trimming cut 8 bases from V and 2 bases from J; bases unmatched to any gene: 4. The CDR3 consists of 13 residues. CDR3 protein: CASGAGGPYEQYF. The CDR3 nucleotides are TGTGCCAGCGGGGCGGGAGGGCCCTACGAGCAGTACTTC.

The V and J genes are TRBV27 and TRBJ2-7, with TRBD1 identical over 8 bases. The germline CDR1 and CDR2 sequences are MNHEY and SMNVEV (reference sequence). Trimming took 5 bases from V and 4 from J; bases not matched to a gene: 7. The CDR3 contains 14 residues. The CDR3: CASSNRQGLYEQYF. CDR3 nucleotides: TGTGCCAGCAGTAACAGACAGGGGCTGTACGAGCAGTACTTC.

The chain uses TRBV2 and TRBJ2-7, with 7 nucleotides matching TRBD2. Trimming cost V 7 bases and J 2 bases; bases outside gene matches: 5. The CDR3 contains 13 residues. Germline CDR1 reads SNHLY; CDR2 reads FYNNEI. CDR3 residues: CASTGLGPYEQYF. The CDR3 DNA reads TGTGCCAGCACCGGACTAGGTCCCTACGAGCAGTACTTC.

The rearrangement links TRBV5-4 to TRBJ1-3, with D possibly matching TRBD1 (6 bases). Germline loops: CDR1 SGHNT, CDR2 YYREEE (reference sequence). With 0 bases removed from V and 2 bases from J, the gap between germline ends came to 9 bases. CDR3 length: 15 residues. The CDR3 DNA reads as TGTGCCAGCAGCTTGGGAGGGGGAGCTGGAAACACCATATATTTT. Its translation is CASSLGGGAGNTIYF. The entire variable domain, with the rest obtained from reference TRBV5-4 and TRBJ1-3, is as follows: ETGVTQSPTHLIKTRGQQVTLRCSSQSGHNTVSWYQQALGQGPQFIFQYYREEENGRGNFPPRFSGLQFPNYSSELNVNALELDDSALYLCASSLGGGAGNTIYFGEGSWLTVV.

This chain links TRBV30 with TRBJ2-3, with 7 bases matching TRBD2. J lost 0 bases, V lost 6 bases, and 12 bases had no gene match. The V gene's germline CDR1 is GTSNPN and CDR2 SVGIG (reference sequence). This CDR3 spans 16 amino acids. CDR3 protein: CACTQGGRGSTDTQYF. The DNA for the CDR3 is TGTGCCTGCACTCAAGGCGGGAGAGGTAGCACAGATACGCAGTATTTT.

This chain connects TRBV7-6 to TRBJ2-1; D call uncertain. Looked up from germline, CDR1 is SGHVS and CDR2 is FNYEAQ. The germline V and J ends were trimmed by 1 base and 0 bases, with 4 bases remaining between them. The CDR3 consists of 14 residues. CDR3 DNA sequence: TGTGCCAGCAGCTTAGGCGGCTCCTACAATGAGCAGTTCTTC. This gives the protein CASSLGGSYNEQFF.

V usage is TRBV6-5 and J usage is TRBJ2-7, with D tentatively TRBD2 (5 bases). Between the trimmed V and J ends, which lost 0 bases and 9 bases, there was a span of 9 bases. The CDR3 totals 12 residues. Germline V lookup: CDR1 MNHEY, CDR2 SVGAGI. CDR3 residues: CASSYSSSGQYF. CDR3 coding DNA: TGTGCCAGCAGTTACTCTTCAAGCGGGCAGTACTTC.

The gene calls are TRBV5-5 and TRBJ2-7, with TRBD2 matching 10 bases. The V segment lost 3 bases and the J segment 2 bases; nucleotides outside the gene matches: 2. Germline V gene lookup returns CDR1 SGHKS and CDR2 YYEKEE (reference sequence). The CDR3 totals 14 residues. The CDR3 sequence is CASSSGTSAYEQYF. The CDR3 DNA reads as TGTGCCAGCAGCTCCGGGACTAGCGCCTACGAGCAGTACTTC.

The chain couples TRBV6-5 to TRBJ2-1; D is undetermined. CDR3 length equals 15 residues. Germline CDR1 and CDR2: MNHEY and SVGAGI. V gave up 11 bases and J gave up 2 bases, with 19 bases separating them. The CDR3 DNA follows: TGTGCCTCCGGTTCCGGCTCAGCGACCTACAATGAGCAGTTCTTC. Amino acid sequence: CASGSGSATYNEQFF.

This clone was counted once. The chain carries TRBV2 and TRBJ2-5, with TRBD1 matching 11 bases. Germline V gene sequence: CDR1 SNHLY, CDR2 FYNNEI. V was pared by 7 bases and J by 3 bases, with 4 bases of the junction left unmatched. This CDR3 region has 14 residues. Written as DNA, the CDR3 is TGTGCCAGCAAACCGGGACAGGGGGAAGAGACCCAGTACTTC. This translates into CASKPGQGEETQYF.

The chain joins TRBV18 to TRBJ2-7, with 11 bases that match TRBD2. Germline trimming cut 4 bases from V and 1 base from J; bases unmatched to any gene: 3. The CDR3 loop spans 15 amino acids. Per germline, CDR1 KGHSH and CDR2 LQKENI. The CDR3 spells CASSRGTSGSYEQYF. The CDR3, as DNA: TGTGCCAGCTCACGGGGGACTAGCGGATCCTACGAGCAGTACTTC.

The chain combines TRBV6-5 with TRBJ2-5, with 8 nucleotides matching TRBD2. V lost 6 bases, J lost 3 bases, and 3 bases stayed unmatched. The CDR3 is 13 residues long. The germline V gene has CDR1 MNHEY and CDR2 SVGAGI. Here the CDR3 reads CASRIAGKETQYF. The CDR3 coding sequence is TGTGCCAGCAGGATAGCGGGGAAAGAGACCCAGTACTTC.